Presented here are 23 T cell receptor beta chains from one specimen sequenced in a study of cytomegalovirus exposure and HLA in healthy donors. The method was immunoSEQ multiplex PCR; TCRdb's version includes in-frame clones alone and lacks a portion of them. The sample includes under 150,000 clones, roughly 90% of them seen just once. Sequenced material: PBMCs. Source of these receptors: a man between 18 and 29 years old in good health and CMV-seronegative.

This chain uses TRBV10-2 with TRBJ1-2, with 7 bases fitting TRBD1. Trimming cost V 4 bases and J 6 bases; bases outside gene matches: 2. The CDR3 consists of 12 residues. Per germline, CDR1 WSHSY and CDR2 SAAADI. CDR3 loop: CASSADRDGYTF. In DNA form, the CDR3 reads TGCGCCAGCAGTGCCGACAGGGATGGCTACACCTTC.

The V and J genes are TRBV7-8 and TRBJ1-1, with D perhaps matching TRBD1 (5 bases). Trimming pared 4 bases from V and 2 bases from J, leaving 14 bases between. Germline V CDR1 and CDR2: SGHVS, FQNEAQ. There are 15 residues in the CDR3. The CDR3 DNA reads TGTGCCAGCAGCTCGGCGGACACCACAAACACTGAAGCTTTCTTT. It yields the protein CASSSADTTNTEAFF. The full variable domain, in which reference TRBV7-8 and TRBJ1-1 provide the parts outside the CDR3, is GAGVSQSPRYKVAKRGQDVALRCDPISGHVSLFWYQQALGQGPEFLTYFQNEAQLDKSGLPSDRFFAERPEGSVSTLKIQRTQQEDSAVYLCASSSADTTNTEAFFGQGTRLTVV.

The CDR3 sequence: CASSGTGGGDQPQHF. CDR3 nucleotides: TGTGCCAGCAGTGGAACAGGGGGAGGAGATCAGCCCCAGCATTTT. The chain carries TRBV2 and TRBJ1-5, with 8 bases fitting TRBD1. Germline V gene lookup returns CDR1 SNHLY and CDR2 FYNNEI. V gave up 4 bases and J gave up 5 bases; unmatched junction bases: 7. This CDR3 spans 15 amino acids. Drawing the rest from reference TRBV2 and TRBJ1-5, the complete variable domain is EPEVTQTPSHQVTQMGQEVILRCVPISNHLYFYWYRQILGQKVEFLVSFYNNEISEKSEIFDDQFSVERPDGSNFTLKIRSTKLEDSAMYFCASSGTGGGDQPQHFGDGTRLSIL.

V gene TRBV18 combines with J gene TRBJ1-1; TRBD1 is a possible D gene (5 bases). The CDR3 is made up of 15 amino acids. CDR1 is KGHSH, CDR2 LQKENI, per germline. Trimming pared 3 bases from V and 3 bases from J, leaving 14 bases between. The CDR3 nucleotides are TGTGCCAGCTCACCCTACGGGGGATCGGACACTGAAGCTTTCTTT. Protein product: CASSPYGGSDTEAFF.

The rearrangement joins TRBV11-2 to TRBJ2-1, with 8 bases lining up with TRBD2. The CDR3 runs to 17 residues. The V and J ends lost 3 bases and 2 bases, in that order; junction bases with no gene match: 9. In germline, CDR1 is SGHAT, CDR2 FQNNGV. The CDR3 DNA reads as TGTGCCAGCAGCTTCCCCCGGGGGGGGGTACCCTACAATGAGCAGTTCTTC. It specifies CASSFPRGGVPYNEQFF.

The chain is built from TRBV5-6 and TRBJ2-7; weak D call: TRBD1 (5 bases). The CDR3 totals 14 residues. Trimming shortened V by 0 bases and J by 1 base, and 8 bases separated the two germline ends. Germline CDR1 and CDR2: SGHDT and YYEEEE. CDR3 loop: CASSLVGRSYEQYF. DNA for the CDR3: TGTGCCAGCAGCTTGGTGGGGCGATCCTACGAGCAGTACTTC.

This chain uses TRBV7-8 with TRBJ1-2, with TRBD1 matching 10 bases. V gave up 2 bases and J gave up 8 bases; unmatched junction bases: 11. The length of the CDR3 is 16 residues. The germline V gene has CDR1 SGHVS and CDR2 FQNEAQ. The CDR3 DNA reads as TGTGCCAGCAGCTTAATGCGGGGTGACAGGGGGCGGGGCTACACCTTC. Encoded protein: CASSLMRGDRGRGYTF.

The J gene is TRBJ1-2, the V gene TRBV11-2; D may be TRBD1 (6 bases). The germline CDR1 and CDR2 sequences are SGHAT and FQNNGV. CDR3 length: 12 residues. Trimming pared 3 bases from V and 7 bases from J, leaving 9 bases between. This chain's CDR3 is CASSLHRVGYTF. The CDR3 DNA follows: TGTGCCAGCAGCTTGCACAGGGTTGGCTACACCTTC.

This clone came up once. The chain employs TRBV5-6 and TRBJ2-7; 10 bases match TRBD1. Germline V gives CDR1 SGHDT, CDR2 YYEEEE. The J segment lost 0 bases and the V segment lost 4 bases, leaving 4 bases of the junction unmatched. The length of the CDR3 is 15 residues. The CDR3 DNA follows: TGTGCCAGCAGCCGGACAGGGGGAAGCTCCTACGAGCAGTACTTC. This codes for CASSRTGGSSYEQYF.

The V gene is TRBV27, the J gene TRBJ1-1; TRBD1 might be the D (6 bases). The ends were cut back, 1 base at V and 6 bases at J, with 12 bases in the middle. The CDR3 extends over 14 amino acids. The germline gives CDR1 MNHEY, CDR2 SMNVEV (reference sequence). DNA for the CDR3: TGTGCCAGCAGTTTATTAGGGGGGGCGCCTGAAGCTTTCTTT. Translated: CASSLLGGAPEAFF.

This sequence joins TRBV9 and TRBJ2-1; 7 bases line up with TRBD1. The CDR3 runs to 16 residues. With V trimmed by 4 bases and J by 6 bases, 13 bases remained unmatched. Germline V gives CDR1 SGDLS, CDR2 YYNGEE. The CDR3 DNA follows: TGTGCCAGCAGCCCTCGACAGGGAACTGCCGGCAATGAGCAGTTCTTC. Encoded protein: CASSPRQGTAGNEQFF.

This clone has a single count. V gene TRBV11-2 combines with J gene TRBJ1-1; no definite D call. Germline CDR1 and CDR2: SGHAT and FQNNGV. The V and J ends lost 3 bases and 6 bases respectively, with 8 bases between them. The CDR3 contains 12 residues. CDR3 DNA: TGTGCCAGCAGCTTCATCGGGGCTGAAGCTTTCTTT. Amino acid sequence: CASSFIGAEAFF.

This clone was observed a single time. CDR3 residues: CASSSGTGRRGEQYV. Written as DNA, the CDR3 is TGTGCCAGCAGTTCTGGGACAGGGAGACGGGGCGAGCAGTACGTC. The chain recombines TRBV27 with TRBJ2-7, with TRBD1 matching 9 bases. Germline values: CDR1 MNHEY, CDR2 SMNVEV (reference sequence). The CDR3 totals 15 residues. The V segment lost 4 bases and the J segment 6 bases; nucleotides outside the gene matches: 10.

The CDR3 bases are TGTGCCAGCAGCGTACAGGGAGGGATTAATCAGCCCCAGCATTTT. Its protein is CASSVQGGINQPQHF. This chain joins TRBV9 and TRBJ1-5; the D gene is possibly TRBD1 (5 bases). Per germline, CDR1 SGDLS and CDR2 YYNGEE. Trimming left V 1 base short and J 4 bases short, with 12 bases between. This CDR3 has 15 amino acids.

Notes on this clone: Other DNA sequences in the same sample also yield this CDR3. The chain combines TRBV7-2 with TRBJ1-5; weak D call: TRBD1 (6 bases). Germline V lookup: CDR1 SGHTA, CDR2 FQGNSA. The CDR3 spans 15 residues. Trimming removed 1 base at V and 1 base at J, with 8 bases between. The chain's CDR3 is CASSLGQGSNQPQHF. The CDR3 nucleotides are TGTGCCAGCAGCTTAGGCCAGGGGAGCAATCAGCCCCAGCATTTT.

This chain uses TRBV6-5 with TRBJ2-1; 10 positions agree with TRBD2. CDR1 MNHEY and CDR2 SVGAGI come from the germline V gene. CDR3 length: 15 amino acids. The V and J ends lost 2 bases and 5 bases, in that order; junction bases with no gene match: 3. CDR3 DNA sequence: TGTGCCAGCAGTTACAGGACTAGCGGAAACAATGAGCAGTTCTTC. This translates into CASSYRTSGNNEQFF.

The chain links TRBV30 to TRBJ1-3; D not certain. Germline-derived CDR1 and CDR2 are GTSNPN and SVGIG (reference sequence). The germline V and J ends were trimmed by 1 base and 0 bases, with 10 bases remaining between them. There are 15 residues in the CDR3. The CDR3 nucleotides read TGTGCCTGGAGTGCCCGGAGGGTCTCTGGAAACACCATATATTTT. Its translation: CAWSARRVSGNTIYF.

The V call is TRBV5-5, the J call TRBJ2-3; D remains unclear. The CDR3 consists of 13 residues. Germline CDR1 reads SGHKS; CDR2 reads YYEKEE (reference sequence). Trimming left V 2 bases short and J 1 base short, with 5 bases between. CDR3 nucleotides: TGTGCCAGCAGCTTAGAGGGCACAGATACGCAGTATTTT. Encoded protein: CASSLEGTDTQYF.

This clone was recorded once. The J gene is TRBJ2-7, the V gene TRBV2; the match to TRBD2 covers 15 bases. The CDR3 is 16 amino acids. J lost 1 base, V lost 7 bases, and 5 bases had no gene match. Germline V gene data show CDR1 as SNHLY and CDR2 as FYNNEI. This CDR3 reads CASTGLAGGASYEQYF. CDR3 bases: TGTGCCAGCACCGGACTAGCGGGGGGGGCTTCCTACGAGCAGTACTTC.

The chain recombines TRBV18 with TRBJ1-4, with TRBD1 matching over 7 bases. V gave up 1 base and J gave up 7 bases; unmatched junction bases: 6. Germline CDR1 reads KGHSH; CDR2 reads LQKENI. The CDR3 has 15 amino acids. The DNA of the CDR3 is TGTGCCAGCTCACCACTAACAGGGGTTGCTGAAAAACTGTTTTTT. Protein product: CASSPLTGVAEKLFF.

The J gene is TRBJ2-1, the V gene TRBV5-1; 8 bases are a match to TRBD1. CDR1 is SGHRS and CDR2 is YFSETQ in the germline V gene. Trimming took 1 base from V and 7 from J; bases not matched to a gene: 10. There are 16 residues in the CDR3. CDR3 DNA sequence: TGCGCCAGCAGCTTGCCCTCGACGAACAGGGGGAATGAGCAGTTCTTC. Translated: CASSLPSTNRGNEQFF. The full variable domain, completed using reference TRBV5-1 and TRBJ2-1, is KAGVTQTPRYLIKTRGQQVTLSCSPISGHRSVSWYQQTPGQGLQFLFEYFSETQRNKGNFPGRFSGRQFSNSRSEMNVSTLELGDSALYLCASSLPSTNRGNEQFFGPGTRLTVL.

The chain has TRBV6-1 and TRBJ1-2; tentatively, D is TRBD1 (5 bases). V was cut by 2 bases and J by 2 bases, with 9 bases left in between. Germline V lookup: CDR1 MNHNS, CDR2 SASEGT. The CDR3 consists of 14 residues. The CDR3: CASSELTGNYGYTF. In nucleotides, the CDR3 is TGTGCCAGCAGTGAACTAACAGGAAACTATGGCTACACCTTC.

V is TRBV9 and J is TRBJ2-1; TRBD2 might be the D (5 bases). V was clipped by 4 bases and J by 6 bases, with 14 bases between them. From germline, CDR1 is SGDLS and CDR2 YYNGEE. The CDR3 runs 14 residues. The CDR3 sequence: CASSPPRGSNEQFF. In DNA, the CDR3 is TGTGCCAGCAGCCCCCCCCGAGGGTCCAATGAGCAGTTCTTC.